These T cell receptor beta chains were read from a single sample in a study of T cell responses to AZD1222 COVID-19 vaccine. Here immunoSEQ multiplex PCR was the method, and the copy in TCRdb shows in-frame clones only, minus some. This table holds about 160,000 clones, roughly 94% found once. The material sequenced was peripheral blood, taken 28 days after the second AZD1222 dose. The receptors were sampled from an adult who received the AZD1222 COVID-19 vaccine. CDR3s include the opening cysteine and the closing phenylalanine or tryptophan. The D gene is left open where the match is weak. For some rows the clone size is stated as once, few or many, or as a class when expanded; others skip it.

abundance	len	d_gene	v_gene	j_gene	CDR3nt	CDR3aa
.	12	.	TRBV6-5	TRBJ1-1	TGTGCCAGCAGCCAAGGAGGGGGAAGGGCTTTCTTT	CASSQGGGRAFF
.	15	.	TRBV7-2	TRBJ2-5	TGTGCCAGCAGCTTAACGGGACTCCCAGTCGGGTCCCAGTACTTC	CASSLTGLPVGSQYF
.	12	.	TRBV12-3/TRBV12-4	TRBJ2-2	TGTGCCAGCAAGGGGGACACCGGGGAGCTGTTTTTT	CASKGDTGELFF
.	14	TRBD2	TRBV5-4	TRBJ2-5	TGTGCCAGCAGCCCTCACGGGGGGGAAGAGACCCAGTACTTC	CASSPHGGEETQYF
.	15	TRBD1	TRBV7-2	TRBJ1-5	TGTGCCAGCAGCTTAGAGGGGGCAAGCAATCAGCCCCAGCATTTT	CASSLEGASNQPQHF
once	13	TRBD2	TRBV29-1	TRBJ2-2	TGCCGCGCCGCGGGGGGGGCCACCGGGGAGCTGTTTTTT	CRAAGGATGELFF
.	14	TRBD1	TRBV29-1	TRBJ2-1	TGCAGCGTGACCGGGACAGGGGATTACAATGAGCAGTTCTTC	CSVTGTGDYNEQFF
.	15	.	TRBV4-1	TRBJ2-2	TGCGCCAGCAGCCAAGCTTCTCAGAACACCGGGGAGCTGTTTTTT	CASSQASQNTGELFF
.	18	.	TRBV7-8	TRBJ1-2	TGTGCCAGCAGCTTACCCACAAGGGCCAAGGGCCATAACTATGGCTACACCTTC	CASSLPTRAKGHNYGYTF
.	14	.	TRBV19	TRBJ2-4	TGTGCCAGTAGTATCCCTAGAGCCAAAAACATTCAGTACTTC	CASSIPRAKNIQYF
.	14	.	TRBV11-2	TRBJ1-5	TGTGCCAGCAGCTTAGGGGGGAGCAATCAGCCCCAGCATTTT	CASSLGGSNQPQHF
.	13	.	TRBV7-9	TRBJ1-1	TGTGCCAGCAGCCCGGGACAGAACACTGAAGCTTTCTTT	CASSPGQNTEAFF
.	15	.	TRBV4-1	TRBJ2-7	TGCGCCAGCAGCCAAGTGATTGTGGCGCCGGGGGAGCAGTACTTC	CASSQVIVAPGEQYF
.	14	TRBD2	TRBV7-9	TRBJ2-1	TGTGCCAGCAGCTTTAGCGGGAGTGTATATGAGCAGTTCTTC	CASSFSGSVYEQFF
.	14	.	TRBV25-1	TRBJ1-4	TGTGCCAGCAGTGACACAGGATACAATGAAAAACTGTTTTTT	CASSDTGYNEKLFF
.	12	.	TRBV13	TRBJ2-3	TGTGCCAGCAGTTTACCTCCCGGGCAGCAGTATTTT	CASSLPPGQQYF
.	16	.	TRBV15	TRBJ2-1	TGTGCCACCAGCAGAGGGGCAAGCGGAGCTTACAATGAGCAGTTCTTC	CATSRGASGAYNEQFF
.	15	TRBD2	TRBV4-1	TRBJ2-2	TGCGCCAGCAGTTTCCGGGAGGGGAACACCGGGGAGCTGTTTTTT	CASSFREGNTGELFF
.	14	.	TRBV2	TRBJ2-3	TGTGCCAGCAGTGAACAACCGGGGCTGGATACGCAGTATTTT	CASSEQPGLDTQYF
.	15	.	TRBV5-4	TRBJ2-5	TGTGCCAGCAGCTTGGAACGAGGGTTTCAAGAGACCCAGTACTTC	CASSLERGFQETQYF
.	15	TRBD2	TRBV7-9	TRBJ2-3	TGTGCCAGCAGCGCCTCTAGCGGGAGAGGGGATACGCAGTATTTT	CASSASSGRGDTQYF
.	15	TRBD2	TRBV6-6	TRBJ2-1	TGTGCCAGCAGTTGGCCCAGAGGGGAGGGTAATGAGCAGTTCTTC	CASSWPRGEGNEQFF
.	14	TRBD2	TRBV5-4	TRBJ2-7	TGTGCCAGCAGCCGCGCCGCGGGAGCCCTCGAGCAGTACTTC	CASSRAAGALEQYF
.	17	.	TRBV5-5	TRBJ2-3	TGTGCCAGCAGCTTGGCGGGGGGCGGGACCATCACAGATACGCAGTATTTT	CASSLAGGGTITDTQYF
.	15	TRBD2	TRBV3-1/TRBV3-2	TRBJ2-7	TGTGCCAGCAGCCAAGAGGGGGGGAGCTCCTACGAGCAGTACTTC	CASSQEGGSSYEQYF
.	11	.	TRBV30	TRBJ1-6	TGTGCCTGGAGTGTGGCGTCACCCCTCCACTTT	CAWSVASPLHF
once	14	.	TRBV6-5	TRBJ2-3	TGTGCCAGCAGTAACAGGGTGATCACAGATACGCAGTATTTT	CASSNRVITDTQYF
.	15	TRBD2	TRBV3-1/TRBV3-2	TRBJ2-1	TGTGCCAGCAGCCAAGCTTCGACTAGCTGGGATGAGCAGTTCTTC	CASSQASTSWDEQFF
.	14	TRBD1	TRBV19	TRBJ2-7	TGTGCCAGTAGTAGACAAGGGGGCTCCTGGGGGCAGTACTTC	CASSRQGGSWGQYF
.	17	.	TRBV3-1/TRBV3-2	TRBJ2-3	TGTGCCAGCAGCCCCCTGGGTGGGGGGTCGTACACAGATACGCAGTATTTT	CASSPLGGGSYTDTQYF
once	15	TRBD2	TRBV9	TRBJ2-5	TGTGCCAGCAGCAAAGGGACTAGTGGTATGGAGACCCAGTACTTC	CASSKGTSGMETQYF
once	15	TRBD2	TRBV10-3	TRBJ2-7	TGTGCCACCCTGGGCGTGGCGGGAGGAATGGGCGAGCAGTACTTC	CATLGVAGGMGEQYF